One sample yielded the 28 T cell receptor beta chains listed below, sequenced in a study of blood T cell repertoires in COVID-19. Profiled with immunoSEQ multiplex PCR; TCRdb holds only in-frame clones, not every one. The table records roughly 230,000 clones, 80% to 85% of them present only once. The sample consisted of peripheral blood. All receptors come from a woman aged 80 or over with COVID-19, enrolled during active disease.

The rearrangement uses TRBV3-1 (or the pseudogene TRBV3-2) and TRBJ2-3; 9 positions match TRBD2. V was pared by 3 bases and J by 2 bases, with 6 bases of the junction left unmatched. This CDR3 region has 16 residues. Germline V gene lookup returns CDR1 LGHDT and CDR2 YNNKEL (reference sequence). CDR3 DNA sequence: TGTGCCAGCAGCCATGGACTAGCGAGAGCCACAGATACGCAGTATTTT. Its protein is CASSHGLARATDTQYF.

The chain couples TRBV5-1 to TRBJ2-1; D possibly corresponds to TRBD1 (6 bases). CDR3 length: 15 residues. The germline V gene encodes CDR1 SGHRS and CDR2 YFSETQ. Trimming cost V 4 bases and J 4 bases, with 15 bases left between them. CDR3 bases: TGCGCCAGCAGCGAGACAGGTCAAGCTTACAATGAGCAGTTCTTC. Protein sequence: CASSETGQAYNEQFF.

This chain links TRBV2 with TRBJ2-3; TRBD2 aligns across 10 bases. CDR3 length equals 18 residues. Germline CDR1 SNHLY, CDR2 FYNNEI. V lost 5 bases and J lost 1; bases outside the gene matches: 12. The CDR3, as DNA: TGTGCCAGCAGTTTAGCGGGGGGCCAGCTTCGGGGCACAGATACGCAGTATTTT. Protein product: CASSLAGGQLRGTDTQYF.

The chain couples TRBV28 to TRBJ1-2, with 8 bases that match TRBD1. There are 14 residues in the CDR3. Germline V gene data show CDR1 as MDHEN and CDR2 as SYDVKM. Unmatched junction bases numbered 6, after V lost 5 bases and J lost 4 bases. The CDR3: CASSVPGQVYGYTF. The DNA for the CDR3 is TGTGCCAGCAGTGTGCCGGGACAGGTCTATGGCTACACCTTC.

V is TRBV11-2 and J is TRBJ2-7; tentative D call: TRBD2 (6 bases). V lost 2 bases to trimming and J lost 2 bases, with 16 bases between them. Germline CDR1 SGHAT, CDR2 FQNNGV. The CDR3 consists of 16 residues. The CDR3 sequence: CASSLKAGGYTYEQYF. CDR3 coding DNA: TGTGCCAGCAGCTTAAAGGCTGGAGGGTACACCTACGAGCAGTACTTC.

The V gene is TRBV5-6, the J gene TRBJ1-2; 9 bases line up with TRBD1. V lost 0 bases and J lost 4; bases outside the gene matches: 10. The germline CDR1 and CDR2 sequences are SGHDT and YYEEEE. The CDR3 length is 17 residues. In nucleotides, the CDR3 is TGTGCCAGCAGCTTGGGCACCGGGACAGGGTCGGTCTATGGCTACACCTTC. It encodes CASSLGTGTGSVYGYTF.

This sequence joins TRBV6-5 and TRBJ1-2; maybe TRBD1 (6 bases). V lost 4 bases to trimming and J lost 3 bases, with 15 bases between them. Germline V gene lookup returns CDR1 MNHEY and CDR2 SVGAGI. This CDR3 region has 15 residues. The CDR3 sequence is CASSSETRGHYGYTF. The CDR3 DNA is TGTGCCAGCAGTTCCGAAACCAGGGGCCACTATGGCTACACCTTC.

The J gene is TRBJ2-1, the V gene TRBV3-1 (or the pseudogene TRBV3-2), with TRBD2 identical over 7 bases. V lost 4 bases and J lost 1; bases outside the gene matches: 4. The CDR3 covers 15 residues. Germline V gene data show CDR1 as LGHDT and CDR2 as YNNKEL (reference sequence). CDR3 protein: CASSPQRGSYNEQFF. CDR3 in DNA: TGTGCCAGCAGCCCACAGCGGGGTTCCTACAATGAGCAGTTCTTC.

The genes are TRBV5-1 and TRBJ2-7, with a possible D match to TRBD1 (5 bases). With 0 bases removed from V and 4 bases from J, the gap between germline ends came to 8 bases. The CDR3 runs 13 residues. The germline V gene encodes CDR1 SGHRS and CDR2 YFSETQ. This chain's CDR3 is CASSLGDRYEQYF. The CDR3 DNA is TGCGCCAGCAGCTTGGGAGACAGATACGAGCAGTACTTC.

In nucleotides, the CDR3 is TGTGCCAGCAGTTTCCGGGACAGGGGGGGCTACACCTTC. Translating gives CASSFRDRGGYTF. The V and J genes are TRBV28 and TRBJ1-2, with 11 positions matching TRBD1. Germline trimming cut 3 bases from V and 8 bases from J; bases unmatched to any gene: 2. CDR3 length equals 13 residues. The V gene's germline CDR1 is MDHEN and CDR2 SYDVKM.

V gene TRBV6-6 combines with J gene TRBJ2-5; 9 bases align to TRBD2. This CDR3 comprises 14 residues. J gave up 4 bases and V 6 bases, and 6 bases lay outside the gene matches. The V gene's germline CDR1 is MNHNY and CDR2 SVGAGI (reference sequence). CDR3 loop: CASSASGVGETQYF. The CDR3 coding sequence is TGTGCCAGCAGCGCTAGCGGGGTAGGAGAGACCCAGTACTTC.

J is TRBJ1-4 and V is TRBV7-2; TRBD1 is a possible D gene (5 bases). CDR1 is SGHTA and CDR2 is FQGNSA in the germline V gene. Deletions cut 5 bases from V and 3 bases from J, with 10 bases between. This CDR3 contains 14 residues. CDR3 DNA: TGTGCCAGCAGCGCAGGGTTTTCTAATGAAAAACTGTTTTTT. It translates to CASSAGFSNEKLFF.

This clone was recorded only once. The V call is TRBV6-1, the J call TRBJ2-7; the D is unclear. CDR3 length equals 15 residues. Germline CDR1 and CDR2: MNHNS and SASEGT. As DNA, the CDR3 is TGTGCCAGCAGGGAAGAAGTTTCCGGTTCCTACGAGCAGTACGTC. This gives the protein CASREEVSGSYEQYV.

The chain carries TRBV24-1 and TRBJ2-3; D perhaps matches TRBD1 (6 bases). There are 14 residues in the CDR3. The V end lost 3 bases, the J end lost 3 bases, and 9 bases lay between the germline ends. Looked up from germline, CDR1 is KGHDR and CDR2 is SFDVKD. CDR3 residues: CATSDATGTDTQYF. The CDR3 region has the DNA TGTGCCACCAGTGATGCGACAGGTACAGATACGCAGTATTTT.

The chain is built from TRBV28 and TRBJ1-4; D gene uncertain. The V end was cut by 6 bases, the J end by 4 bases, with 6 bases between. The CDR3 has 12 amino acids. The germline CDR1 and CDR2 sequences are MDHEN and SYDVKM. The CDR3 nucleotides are TGTGCCAGCAGGAACAGTAATGAAAAACTGTTTTTT. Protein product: CASRNSNEKLFF.

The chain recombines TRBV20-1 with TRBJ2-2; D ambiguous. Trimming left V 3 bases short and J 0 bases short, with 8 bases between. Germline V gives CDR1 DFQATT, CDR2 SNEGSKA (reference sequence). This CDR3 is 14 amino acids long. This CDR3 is CSASHRTNTGELFF. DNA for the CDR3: TGCAGTGCTAGTCACAGAACGAACACCGGGGAGCTGTTTTTT.

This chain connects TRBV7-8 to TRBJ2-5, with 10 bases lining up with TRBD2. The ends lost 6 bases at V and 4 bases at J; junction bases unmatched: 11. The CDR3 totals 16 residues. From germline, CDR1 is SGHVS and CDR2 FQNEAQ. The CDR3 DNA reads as TGTGCCAGCAGAGGCCGAGCGGGGGGGAGGTCAGAGACCCAGTACTTC. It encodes CASRGRAGGRSETQYF.

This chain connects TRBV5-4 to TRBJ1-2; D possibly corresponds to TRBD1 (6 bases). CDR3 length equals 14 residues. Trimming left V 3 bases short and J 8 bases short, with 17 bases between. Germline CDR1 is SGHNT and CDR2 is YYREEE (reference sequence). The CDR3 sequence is CASSSPQGFQGYTF. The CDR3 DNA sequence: TGTGCCAGCAGCTCACCCCAGGGGTTTCAGGGCTACACCTTC.

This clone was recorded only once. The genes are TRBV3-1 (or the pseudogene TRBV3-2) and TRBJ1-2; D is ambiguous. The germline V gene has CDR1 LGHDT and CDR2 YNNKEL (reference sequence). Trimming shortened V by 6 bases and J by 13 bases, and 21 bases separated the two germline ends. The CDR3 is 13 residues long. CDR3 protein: CASRPTTGNLFTF. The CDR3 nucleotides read TGTGCCAGCAGACCGACGACCGGGAACCTCTTCACCTTC.

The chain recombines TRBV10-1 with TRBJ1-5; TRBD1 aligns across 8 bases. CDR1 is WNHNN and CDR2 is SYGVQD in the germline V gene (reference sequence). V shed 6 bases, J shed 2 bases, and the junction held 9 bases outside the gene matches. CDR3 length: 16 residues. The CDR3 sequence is CASREDREGCNQPQHF. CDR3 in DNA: TGCGCCAGCAGAGAGGACAGGGAAGGATGCAATCAGCCCCAGCATTTT.

The chain's CDR3 is CASSLSRNEQFF. For the CDR3, the DNA is TGTGCCAGCAGTTTATCCAGAAATGAGCAGTTCTTC. The chain couples TRBV28 to TRBJ2-1; D gene ambiguous. V was shortened by 1 base and J by 7 bases, with 5 bases between the two germline ends. CDR3 length: 12 amino acids. Per the germline V gene, CDR1 is MDHEN and CDR2 is SYDVKM.

In DNA form, the CDR3 reads TGTGCCAGCAGCGAAGGAACTAGCGGGGGGTATGGGGATACGCAGTATTTT. Its protein product is CASSEGTSGGYGDTQYF. This chain links TRBV9 with TRBJ2-3; 12 nucleotides match TRBD2. Germline V CDR1 and CDR2: SGDLS, YYNGEE. Trimming cost V 3 bases and J 6 bases; bases outside gene matches: 11. This CDR3 is 17 amino acids long.

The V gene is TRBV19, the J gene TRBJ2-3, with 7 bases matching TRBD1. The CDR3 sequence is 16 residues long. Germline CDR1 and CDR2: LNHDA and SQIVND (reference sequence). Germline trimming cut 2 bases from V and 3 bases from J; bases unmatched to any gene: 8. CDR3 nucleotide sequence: TGTGCCAGTAGTATATTAATCGGGACAGCGACAGATACGCAGTATTTT. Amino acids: CASSILIGTATDTQYF.

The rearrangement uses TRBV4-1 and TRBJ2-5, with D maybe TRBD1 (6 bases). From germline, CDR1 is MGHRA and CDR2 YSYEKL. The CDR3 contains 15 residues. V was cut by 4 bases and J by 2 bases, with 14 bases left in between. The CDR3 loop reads CASSRQMDSQETQYF. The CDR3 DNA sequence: TGCGCCAGCAGCCGGCAAATGGACAGTCAAGAGACCCAGTACTTC.

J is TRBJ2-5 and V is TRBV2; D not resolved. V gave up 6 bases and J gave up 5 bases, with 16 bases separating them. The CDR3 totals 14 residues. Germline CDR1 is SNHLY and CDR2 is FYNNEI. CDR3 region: CASSLSHASETQYF. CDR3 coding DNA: TGTGCCAGCAGCCTTAGTCACGCCTCGGAGACCCAGTACTTC.

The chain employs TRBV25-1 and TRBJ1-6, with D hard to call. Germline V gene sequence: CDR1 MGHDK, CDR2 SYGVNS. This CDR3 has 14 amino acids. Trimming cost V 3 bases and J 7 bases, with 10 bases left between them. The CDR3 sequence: CASSDPVSNSPLHF. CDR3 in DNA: TGTGCCAGCAGTGATCCGGTTTCGAATTCACCCCTCCACTTT.

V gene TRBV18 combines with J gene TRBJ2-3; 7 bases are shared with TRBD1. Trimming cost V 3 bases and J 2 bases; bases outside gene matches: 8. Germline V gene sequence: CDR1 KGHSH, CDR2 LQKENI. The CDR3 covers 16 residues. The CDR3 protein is CASSPFPTGSTDTQYF. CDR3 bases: TGTGCCAGCTCACCCTTCCCGACAGGGTCCACAGATACGCAGTATTTT.

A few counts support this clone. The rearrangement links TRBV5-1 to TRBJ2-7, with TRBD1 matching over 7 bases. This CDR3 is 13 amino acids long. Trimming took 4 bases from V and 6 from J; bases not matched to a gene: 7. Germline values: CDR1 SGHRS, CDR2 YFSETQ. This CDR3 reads CASSAFGTVEQYF. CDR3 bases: TGCGCCAGCAGCGCATTTGGGACAGTCGAGCAGTACTTC.